These 30 T cell receptor beta chains came from one sample sequenced in a study of blood T cell repertoires in COVID-19. Measured with immunoSEQ multiplex PCR; TCRdb has only the in-frame clones, and not every one. The sample shows 200,000 to 300,000 clones, roughly 84% of them seen only once. Input material: peripheral blood. These TCRs come from a woman between 40 and 50 years old who had recovered from COVID-19.

The rearrangement links TRBV7-6 to TRBJ1-4; maybe TRBD1 (6 bases). The V end lost 4 bases, the J end lost 3 bases, and 12 bases lay between the germline ends. The CDR3 contains 15 residues. Germline V gene data show CDR1 as SGHVS and CDR2 as FNYEAQ. The CDR3 here is CASSSPQGSNEKLFF. The CDR3 DNA reads TGTGCCAGCAGCTCACCACAGGGCTCTAATGAAAAACTGTTTTTT.

This clone was counted a few times. This chain uses TRBV4-2 with TRBJ2-2; D is unresolved. From germline, CDR1 is LGHNA and CDR2 YNFKEQ. V lost 3 bases, J lost 1 base, and 6 bases lay in between. CDR3 length: 14 amino acids. The DNA for the CDR3 is TGTGCCAGCAGCCATACACAGAACACCGGGGAGCTGTTTTTT. This encodes CASSHTQNTGELFF.

The chain links TRBV6-1 to TRBJ2-7; 8 bases align to TRBD1. Germline CDR1 reads MNHNS; CDR2 reads SASEGT. This CDR3 has 14 residues. The V and J ends lost 3 bases and 7 bases, in that order; junction bases with no gene match: 8. The CDR3 DNA is TGTGCCAGCAGTGAGCCAGGGGGCACCTGGGAGCAGTACTTC. Translated: CASSEPGGTWEQYF.

CDR3 bases: TGTGCCATCAGTGAGTACGCGTTGACAGGGTTTGGCGCAACTAATGAAAAACTGTTTTTT. Its translation: CAISEYALTGFGATNEKLFF. The V and J genes are TRBV10-3 and TRBJ1-4; 7 bases line up with TRBD1. The germline CDR1 and CDR2 sequences are ENHRY and SYGVKD. The V segment lost 1 base and the J segment 0 bases; nucleotides outside the gene matches: 14. The CDR3 runs to 20 residues.

The genes are TRBV2 and TRBJ1-4, with a possible D match to TRBD1 (6 bases). Deletions cut 6 bases from V and 8 bases from J, with 13 bases between. Per the germline V gene, CDR1 is SNHLY and CDR2 is FYNNEI. The CDR3 has 13 amino acids. The CDR3 is CASRLQGPEKLFF. The CDR3 DNA is TGTGCCAGCAGGTTACAGGGTCCCGAAAAACTGTTTTTT.

The chain has TRBV4-1 and TRBJ2-7, with D possibly TRBD1 on 5 matching bases. In germline, CDR1 is MGHRA, CDR2 YSYEKL. V was cut by 0 bases and J by 2 bases, with 14 bases left in between. The CDR3 consists of 16 residues. CDR3 protein: CASSQERQTRTYEQYF. The CDR3 nucleotides read TGCGCCAGCAGCCAAGAGAGACAGACCCGTACCTACGAGCAGTACTTC.

On this clone: Different DNA sequences within this sample yield the same CDR3. The V gene is TRBV20-1, the J gene TRBJ2-5; possible D gene TRBD2, 5 bases. This CDR3 has 11 amino acids. V was cut by 5 bases and J by 5 bases, with 9 bases left in between. The germline V gene encodes CDR1 DFQATT and CDR2 SNEGSKA (reference sequence). CDR3 DNA sequence: TGCAGTGCTCGCGAGCGGGAGACCCAGTACTTC. Translated: CSARERETQYF.

The rearrangement joins TRBV5-4 to TRBJ2-5, with D hard to call. Trimming shortened V by 6 bases and J by 5 bases, and 20 bases separated the two germline ends. Germline CDR1 reads SGHNT; CDR2 reads YYREEE (reference sequence). The CDR3 runs to 15 residues. The CDR3 sequence: CASKPTAAVGETQYF. CDR3 DNA: TGTGCCAGCAAACCGACGGCGGCAGTCGGCGAGACCCAGTACTTC.

The count of this clone is one. The J gene is TRBJ2-7, the V gene TRBV4-2, with 9 nucleotides matching TRBD1. From germline, CDR1 is LGHNA and CDR2 YNFKEQ. Germline trimming cut 3 bases from V and 5 bases from J; bases unmatched to any gene: 11. CDR3 size: 16 residues. CDR3 DNA: TGTGCCAGCAGCCATCGGACCCCGGGACAGGGTCACGAGCAGTACTTC. Amino acid sequence: CASSHRTPGQGHEQYF.

The chain is built from TRBV24-1 and TRBJ2-1; the D gene is possibly TRBD1 (7 bases). Germline V gene lookup returns CDR1 KGHDR and CDR2 SFDVKD. CDR3 length: 13 amino acids. V lost 7 bases, J lost 6 bases, and 12 bases lay in between. Here the CDR3 DNA reads TGTGCCACCAGCAGGGGGGCGGGCAATGAGCAGTTCTTC. Its protein is CATSRGAGNEQFF.

The genes are TRBV24-1 and TRBJ2-5, with TRBD2 identical over 13 bases. With V trimmed by 3 bases and J by 5 bases, 11 bases remained unmatched. Germline assignment: CDR1 KGHDR and CDR2 SFDVKD. The CDR3 covers 18 residues. The CDR3 nucleotides read TGTGCCACCAGTGATCCCCGGGGACTAGCGGGGAGCCTGGAGACCCAGTACTTC. Amino acid sequence: CATSDPRGLAGSLETQYF.

The V and J genes are TRBV6-6 and TRBJ1-2; maybe TRBD1 (6 bases). Germline V lookup: CDR1 MNHNY, CDR2 SVGAGI (reference sequence). This CDR3 has 13 amino acids. Deletions cut 7 bases from V and 5 bases from J, with 14 bases between. CDR3 amino acids: CASTIPGAYGYTF. CDR3 sequence (DNA): TGTGCCAGCACTATCCCAGGGGCATATGGCTACACCTTC.

The chain couples TRBV19 to TRBJ1-5; 11 nucleotides match TRBD1. Germline CDR1 LNHDA, CDR2 SQIVND (reference sequence). There are 15 residues in the CDR3. V lost 4 bases to trimming and J lost 7 bases; unmatched junction nucleotides: 6. The CDR3 coding sequence is TGTGCCAGTAGTACCGGACAGGGGGCTGGGCAGCCCCAGCATTTT. This gives the protein CASSTGQGAGQPQHF.

The chain joins TRBV28 to TRBJ1-1; 9 bases map to TRBD1. The CDR3 spans 17 residues. CDR1 is MDHEN and CDR2 is SYDVKM in the germline V gene. J lost 3 bases, V lost 3 bases, and 11 bases had no gene match. CDR3: CASSFEGQGWMYTEAFF. CDR3 coding DNA: TGTGCCAGCAGTTTTGAAGGACAGGGGTGGATGTACACTGAAGCTTTCTTT. Supplemented by reference TRBV28 and TRBJ1-1, the full variable domain reads DVKVTQSSRYLVKRTGEKVFLECVQDMDHENMFWYRQDPGLGLRLIYFSYDVKMKEKGDIPEGYSVSREKKERFSLILESASTNQTSMYLCASSFEGQGWMYTEAFFGQGTRLTVV.

This rearrangement joins TRBV5-1 to TRBJ2-3, with 8 bases that match TRBD2. V shed 7 bases, J shed 5 bases, and the junction held 15 bases outside the gene matches. Germline loops: CDR1 SGHRS, CDR2 YFSETQ. There are 16 residues in the CDR3. The CDR3 DNA reads TGCGCCAGCCGCCACTCTGGCGGGGGGATCGGAGATACGCAGTATTTT. Its protein product is CASRHSGGGIGDTQYF.

The chain carries TRBV28 and TRBJ1-5; D gene ambiguous. This CDR3 spans 15 amino acids. Germline values: CDR1 MDHEN, CDR2 SYDVKM. V lost 9 bases and J 2 bases, leaving 17 bases between the germline ends. The CDR3 region has the DNA TGTGCCAGTCGAGTGGGGAGGGATGGCAATCAGCCCCAGCATTTT. Encoded protein: CASRVGRDGNQPQHF.

This clone was detected once. This chain uses TRBV3-1 (or the pseudogene TRBV3-2) with TRBJ1-2; 7 bases are shared with TRBD1. Germline CDR1 is LGHDT and CDR2 is YNNKEL (reference sequence). The CDR3 spans 14 residues. V dropped 4 bases and J dropped 3; count of bases not matched to a gene: 5. CDR3 coding DNA: TGTGCCAGCAGCCGCCGGGACAGCTACTATGGCTACACCTTC. As protein: CASSRRDSYYGYTF.

The V gene is TRBV7-9, the J gene TRBJ2-1; 10 bases match TRBD1. The ends lost 4 bases at V and 2 bases at J; junction bases unmatched: 5. The CDR3 runs to 16 residues. The germline gives CDR1 SEHNR, CDR2 FQNEAQ (reference sequence). CDR3: CASSSKGTGAYNEQFF. The CDR3 region has the DNA TGTGCCAGCAGCTCAAAGGGGACAGGGGCCTACAATGAGCAGTTCTTC.

The rearrangement links TRBV27 to TRBJ1-5, with D unclear. Germline V CDR1 and CDR2: MNHEY, SMNVEV (reference sequence). CDR3 length equals 14 residues. V lost 4 bases, J lost 9 bases, and 16 bases lay in between. As DNA, the CDR3 is TGTGCCAGCAGTTCGGGAAGGGCTTCCAGGCCCCAGCATTTT. It is translated as CASSSGRASRPQHF.

V usage is TRBV4-1 and J usage is TRBJ1-5; 9 bases line up with TRBD1. CDR3 size: 16 residues. V lost 2 bases to trimming and J lost 4 bases; unmatched junction nucleotides: 6. Germline loops: CDR1 MGHRA, CDR2 YSYEKL. As DNA, the CDR3 is TGCGCCAGCAGCCAACCCCCAGGGACAGGGAATCAGCCCCAGCATTTT. Its translation is CASSQPPGTGNQPQHF.

Written as DNA, the CDR3 is TGTGCCAGCAGTTACTCTAGGACCCAGGGTTACGAGCAGTACTTC. Translation gives CASSYSRTQGYEQYF. The V and J genes are TRBV6-5 and TRBJ2-7; a possible D gene is TRBD1 (5 bases). Germline CDR1 reads MNHEY; CDR2 reads SVGAGI. This CDR3 region has 15 residues. V was trimmed by 0 bases and J by 4 bases, leaving 13 bases between them.

This rearrangement joins TRBV6-5 to TRBJ2-3, with D unclear. The CDR3 loop spans 14 amino acids. The V and J ends lost 0 bases and 6 bases respectively, with 10 bases between them. Per germline, CDR1 MNHEY and CDR2 SVGAGI. The DNA of the CDR3 is TGTGCCAGCAGTTACTCGAGGTCCCGGGATACGCAGTATTTT. Protein product: CASSYSRSRDTQYF.

The chain recombines TRBV30 with TRBJ1-1; D is undetermined. Trimming removed 2 bases at V and 1 base at J, with 5 bases between. CDR3 length: 12 amino acids. Per germline, CDR1 GTSNPN and CDR2 SVGIG (reference sequence). The CDR3 nucleotides are TGTGCCTGGAGTCCAGAGAACACTGAAGCTTTCTTT. This sequence encodes CAWSPENTEAFF.

This chain joins TRBV2 and TRBJ1-4; D call uncertain. Germline CDR1 and CDR2: SNHLY and FYNNEI. This CDR3 spans 14 amino acids. V lost 6 bases to trimming and J lost 3 bases, with 11 bases between them. CDR3: CASRAEWANEKLFF. DNA for the CDR3: TGTGCCAGCAGAGCGGAGTGGGCTAATGAAAAACTGTTTTTT.

The chain has TRBV6-6 and TRBJ2-1, with TRBD2 matching over 9 bases. This CDR3 is built from 15 residues. In germline, CDR1 is MNHNY, CDR2 SVGAGI (reference sequence). The trim removed 4 bases at V and 8 bases at J, leaving 9 bases unmatched. This chain's CDR3 is CASSSQRGVGYEQFF. For the CDR3, the DNA is TGTGCCAGCAGTTCTCAGCGGGGGGTGGGGTATGAGCAGTTCTTC.

The chain recombines TRBV3-1 (or the pseudogene TRBV3-2) with TRBJ2-1; D remains ambiguous. The ends were cut back, 5 bases at V and 7 bases at J, with 12 bases in the middle. Germline V CDR1 and CDR2: LGHDT, YNNKEL (reference sequence). The CDR3 consists of 13 residues. The CDR3 nucleotides read TGTGCCAGCAGCTCGACGGCTAGTAATGAGCAGTTCTTC. Its translation is CASSSTASNEQFF.

The chain is built from TRBV16 and TRBJ1-1, with D unclear. Trimming took 4 bases from V and 1 from J, leaving 7 bases between them. The CDR3 is 13 residues long. Per germline, CDR1 KGHSY and CDR2 FQNENV. CDR3 protein: CASSPGWNTEAFF. DNA of the CDR3: TGTGCCAGCAGCCCGGGTTGGAACACTGAAGCTTTCTTT.

The chain joins TRBV10-2 to TRBJ1-6, with D possibly being TRBD1 (6 bases). V was pared by 6 bases and J by 0 bases, with 12 bases between. This CDR3 region has 16 residues. From germline, CDR1 is WSHSY and CDR2 SAAADI. The CDR3 here is CASSNRDVSYNSPLHF. CDR3 DNA sequence: TGCGCCAGCAGCAACAGGGATGTCTCCTATAATTCACCCCTCCACTTT.

The rearrangement uses TRBV6-5 and TRBJ2-1, with 8 bases matching TRBD1. J gave up 7 bases and V 2 bases, and 4 bases lay outside the gene matches. The CDR3 loop spans 14 amino acids. The germline gives CDR1 MNHEY, CDR2 SVGAGI. The DNA for the CDR3 is TGTGCCAGCAGTTACGACAGGGGAAGGAATGAGCAGTTCTTC. The encoded protein is CASSYDRGRNEQFF.

The chain links TRBV28 to TRBJ2-1; perhaps TRBD1 as D (5 bases). Looked up from germline, CDR1 is MDHEN and CDR2 is SYDVKM. V lost 1 base to trimming and J lost 8 bases, with 9 bases between them. The CDR3 covers 13 residues. The CDR3 spells CASSLFRQYEQFF. The DNA for the CDR3 is TGTGCCAGCAGTTTATTCCGACAGTATGAGCAGTTCTTC.